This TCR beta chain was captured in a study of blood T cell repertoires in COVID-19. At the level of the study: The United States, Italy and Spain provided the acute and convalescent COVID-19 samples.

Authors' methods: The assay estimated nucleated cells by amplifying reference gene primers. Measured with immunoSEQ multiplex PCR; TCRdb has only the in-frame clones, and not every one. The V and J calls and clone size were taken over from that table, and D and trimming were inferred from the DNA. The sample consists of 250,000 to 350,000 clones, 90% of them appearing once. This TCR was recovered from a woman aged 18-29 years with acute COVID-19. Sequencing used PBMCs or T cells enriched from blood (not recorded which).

In DNA form, the CDR3 reads TGCGCCAGCAGCCAAGAGAGGCCCGATACCAAGTTCTTC. Protein product: CASSQERPDTKFF. V gene TRBV4-1 combines with J gene TRBJ2-1; D not certain. CDR3 size: 13 residues. V was trimmed by 0 bases and J by 14 bases, leaving 14 bases between them. Per germline, CDR1 MGHRA and CDR2 YSYEKL.